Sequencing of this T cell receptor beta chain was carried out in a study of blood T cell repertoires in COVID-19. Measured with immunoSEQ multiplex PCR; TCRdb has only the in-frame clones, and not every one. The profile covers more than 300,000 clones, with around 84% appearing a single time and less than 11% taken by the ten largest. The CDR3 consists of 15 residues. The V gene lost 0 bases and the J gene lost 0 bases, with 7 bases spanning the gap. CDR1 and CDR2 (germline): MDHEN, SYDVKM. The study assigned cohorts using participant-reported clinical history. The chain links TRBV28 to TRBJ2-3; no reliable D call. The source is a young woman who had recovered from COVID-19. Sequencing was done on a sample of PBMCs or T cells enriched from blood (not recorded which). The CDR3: CASSLWARSTDTQYF. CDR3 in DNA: TGTGCCAGCAGTTTATGGGCCAGAAGCACAGATACGCAGTATTTT.